One sample yielded the 18 T cell receptor beta chains listed below, sequenced in a study of blood T cells in healthy people across ages (dated by TCRdb to the mid-2010s). The receptor library was made with 5' RACE. The run used an Illumina HiSeq 2500. The second PCR ran for about 6 to 12 cycles and used a J-beta primer mix along with a sample-barcoded 5' primer. The public sequencing data were trimmed at Q25 with fastp and processed into clonotypes with MiXCR by TCRdb, which kept only in-frame beta chains. Identical CDR3 proteins give one entry, which carries the most common genes and DNA. The sample table shows around 1.5 million distinct CDR3 sequences, and roughly 32% are seen once. Around 10% of the sample is held by the ten biggest clonotypes. Sequencing input: blood. These receptor sequences come from a woman in her thirties in good health.

This chain uses TRBV11-2 with TRBJ2-1, with D perhaps matching TRBD2 (6 bases). V lost 5 bases and J 8 bases, leaving 28 bases between the germline ends. The CDR3 spans 18 residues. The germline gives CDR1 SGHAT, CDR2 FQNNGV. The CDR3 protein is CASSPRSIGSIINHEQFF. The CDR3 DNA is TGTGCCAGCAGCCCTCGGTCGATCGGGAGTATAATAAATCATGAGCAGTTCTTC.

V gene TRBV9 combines with J gene TRBJ2-3; perhaps D is TRBD1 or TRBD2 (5 bases each). The length of the CDR3 is 15 residues. Trimming removed 4 bases at V and 0 bases at J, with 12 bases between. Germline CDR1 SGDLS, CDR2 YYNGEE. The DNA for the CDR3 is TGTGCCAGCAGCTACTACGGGGCTAGCACAGATACGCAGTATTTT. As protein: CASSYYGASTDTQYF.

V usage is TRBV10-3 and J usage is TRBJ2-1, with TRBD2 matching 11 bases. Germline trimming cut 11 bases from V and 0 bases from J; bases unmatched to any gene: 12. Germline values: CDR1 ENHRY, CDR2 SYGVKD. The length of the CDR3 is 17 residues. CDR3 loop: CAGSHRLAGSSYNEQFF. The DNA of the CDR3 is TGTGCCGGCAGTCACCGACTAGCGGGGTCCTCCTACAATGAGCAGTTCTTC.

The chain recombines TRBV6-1 with TRBJ2-5; D is perhaps TRBD1 or TRBD2 (5 bases each). Germline assignment: CDR1 MNHNS and CDR2 SASEGT. The CDR3 consists of 13 residues. V dropped 1 base and J dropped 7 bases, with 10 bases sitting between them. CDR3 loop: CASSEVSGTTQYF. The CDR3 DNA sequence: TGTGCCAGCAGTGAAGTTTCCGGGACGACCCAGTACTTC.

This clonotype was detected a few times. This rearrangement joins TRBV9 to TRBJ2-1; a weak D match, TRBD1 (5 bases). The length of the CDR3 is 17 residues. V lost 3 bases and J 7 bases, leaving 23 bases between the germline ends. CDR1 is SGDLS and CDR2 is YYNGEE in the germline V gene. CDR3: CASSERSGPQGRNEQFF. The DNA of the CDR3 is TGTGCCAGCAGCGAGCGATCCGGGCCCCAGGGTAGGAATGAGCAGTTCTTC.

This clonotype was seen a handful of times. V and J are TRBV7-8 and TRBJ2-2; 7 bases are a match to TRBD2. J lost 6 bases, V lost 0 bases, and 13 bases had no gene match. The CDR3 has 18 residues. Looked up from germline, CDR1 is SGHVS and CDR2 is FQNEAQ. The CDR3 sequence is CASSLAPGGKPSAGELFF. CDR3 in DNA: TGTGCCAGCAGCTTAGCCCCGGGGGGAAAACCATCCGCCGGGGAGCTGTTTTTT.

The chain carries TRBV3-1 and TRBJ2-1; 10 nucleotides align to TRBD2. Germline lookup yields CDR1 LGHDT and CDR2 YNNKEL (reference sequence). V lost 1 base, J lost 7 bases, and 4 bases stayed unmatched. The CDR3 is made up of 15 amino acids. CDR3 protein: CASSQGIAGGNEQFF. Written as DNA, the CDR3 is TGTGCCAGCAGCCAAGGGATAGCGGGGGGAAATGAGCAGTTCTTC.

The chain employs TRBV28 and TRBJ2-7, with D tentatively TRBD2 (6 bases). CDR3 length: 13 amino acids. Germline CDR1 reads MDHEN; CDR2 reads SYDVKM. Trimming stripped 5 bases from V and 5 bases from J, with 13 bases between. CDR3 in amino acids: CASSHGLANEQYF. For the CDR3, the DNA is TGTGCCAGCAGTCACGGGCTAGCGAACGAGCAGTACTTC.

The V gene is TRBV4-2, the J gene TRBJ2-5, with a tentative D call TRBD2 (6 bases). The germline V gene encodes CDR1 LGHNA and CDR2 YNFKEQ. The CDR3 totals 16 residues. Trimming took off 1 base at V and 4 bases at J, with 16 bases between the two ends. The CDR3 sequence: CASSQVGSAGPETQYF. CDR3 sequence (DNA): TGTGCCAGCAGCCAAGTCGGGAGCGCAGGGCCAGAGACCCAGTACTTC.

The V gene is TRBV7-2, the J gene TRBJ1-1; D gene unclear. The CDR3 has 12 amino acids. Germline CDR1 reads SGHTA; CDR2 reads FQGNSA. V was shortened by 1 base and J by 8 bases, with 8 bases between the two germline ends. The CDR3 region has the DNA TGTGCCAGCAGCTTAGGGTCTTCCGAAGCTTTCTTT. Translation gives CASSLGSSEAFF.

The chain couples TRBV4-1 to TRBJ1-2; possibly TRBD1 for D (5 bases). V dropped 4 bases and J dropped 5 bases, with 17 bases sitting between them. The CDR3 consists of 15 residues. Germline loops: CDR1 MGHRA, CDR2 YSYEKL. Here the CDR3 DNA reads TGCGCCAGCAGCCTCCCCCAGACAGTCTTATATGGCTACACCTTC. Protein product: CASSLPQTVLYGYTF.

The genes are TRBV9 and TRBJ1-2; no clear D. V was clipped by 0 bases and J by 0 bases, with 6 bases between them. This CDR3 contains 14 residues. CDR1 is SGDLS, CDR2 YYNGEE, per germline. In DNA, the CDR3 is TGTGCCAGCAGCGTAGATCAGACTAACTATGGCTACACCTTC. It specifies CASSVDQTNYGYTF.

The chain employs TRBV20-1 and TRBJ2-7; D unresolved. The V gene's germline CDR1 is DFQATT and CDR2 SNEGSKA (reference sequence). V gave up 5 bases and J gave up 1 base, with 6 bases separating them. The CDR3 runs 11 residues. CDR3 in DNA: TGCAGTGCTGCTCGTTCCTACGAGCAGTACTTC. It encodes CSAARSYEQYF.

This clonotype occurred a few times. This rearrangement joins TRBV6-1 to TRBJ2-1; TRBD2 matches at 8 bases. The length of the CDR3 is 12 residues. Trimming at V came to 5 bases and at J to 11 bases, leaving 5 bases not matched to a gene. Per the germline V gene, CDR1 is MNHNS and CDR2 is SASEGT. The CDR3 loop reads CASSFERGQQFF. In DNA, the CDR3 is TGTGCCAGCAGTTTTGAGCGGGGGCAGCAGTTCTTC.

This chain uses TRBV20-1 with TRBJ2-3; 12 nucleotides align to TRBD2. CDR3 length: 15 residues. V lost 1 base and J lost 6; bases outside the gene matches: 5. Germline CDR1 is DFQATT and CDR2 is SNEGSKA (reference sequence). The CDR3 coding sequence is TGCAGTGCTAGAGGAGCTAGCGGGAGGGAGGATACGCAGTATTTT. This encodes CSARGASGREDTQYF.

The chain combines TRBV25-1 with TRBJ2-7; perhaps TRBD2 as D (5 bases). The V end lost 1 base, the J end lost 3 bases, and 16 bases lay between the germline ends. This CDR3 spans 16 amino acids. Per the germline V gene, CDR1 is MGHDK and CDR2 is SYGVNS. The CDR3 is CASSEWGSDSSYEQYF. DNA for the CDR3: TGTGCCAGCAGTGAATGGGGTAGCGACTCAAGCTACGAGCAGTACTTC.

This chain connects TRBV7-9 to TRBJ2-7; 8 nucleotides agree with TRBD2. Germline CDR1 is SEHNR and CDR2 is FQNEAQ (reference sequence). This CDR3 has 15 amino acids. The V segment lost 3 bases and the J segment 4 bases; nucleotides outside the gene matches: 8. CDR3 nucleotides: TGTGCCAGCAGCTTGCCGGGGGGGGCAAGGTACGAGCAGTACTTC. It encodes CASSLPGGARYEQYF. Using reference TRBV7-9 and TRBJ2-7 for the parts outside the CDR3, the full variable domain is DTGVSQNPRHKITKRGQNVTFRCDPISEHNRLYWYRQTLGQGPEFLTYFQNEAQLEKSRLLSDRFSAERPKGSFSTLEIQRTEQGDSAMYLCASSLPGGARYEQYFGPGTRLTVT.

This clonotype showed up just a few times. The genes are TRBV20-1 and TRBJ1-1, with D uncertain. The V end was cut by 3 bases, the J end by 1 base, with 12 bases between. This CDR3 has 14 residues. Germline assignment: CDR1 DFQATT and CDR2 SNEGSKA (reference sequence). CDR3 sequence (DNA): TGCAGTGCTAGTAGGGCAACAAAGAACACTGAAGCTTTCTTT. Its translation is CSASRATKNTEAFF.